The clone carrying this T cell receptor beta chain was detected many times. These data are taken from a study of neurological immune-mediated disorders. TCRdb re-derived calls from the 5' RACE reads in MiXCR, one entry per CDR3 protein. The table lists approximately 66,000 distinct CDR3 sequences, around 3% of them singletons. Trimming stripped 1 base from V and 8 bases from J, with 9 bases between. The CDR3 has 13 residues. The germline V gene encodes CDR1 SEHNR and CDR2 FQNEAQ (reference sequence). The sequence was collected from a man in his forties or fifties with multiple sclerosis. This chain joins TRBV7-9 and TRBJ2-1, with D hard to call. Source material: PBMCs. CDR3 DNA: TGTGCCAGCAGCTTAGGGTTCTGGGATGAGCAGTTCTTC. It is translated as CASSLGFWDEQFF.